The clone carrying this T cell receptor (beta chain) was found a few times. This specimen belongs to a study of blood T cell repertoires in COVID-19. At the level of the study: PBMCs, B-cell-depleted T cells, or T cells provided the cDNA or gDNA that made up the material.

V lost 6 bases and J 3 bases, leaving 11 bases between the germline ends. CDR1 and CDR2 (germline): LNHDA, SQIVND (reference sequence). This CDR3 is built from 13 residues. Authors' data handling: From reference gene primer amplification, estimates of nucleated cell counts were derived. Sequenced by immunoSEQ multiplex PCR; TCRdb stores in-frame clones only, minus some. The V and J calls and clone size come from that table; D and trimming were worked out from the DNA. The table shows 200,000 to 250,000 clones, with about three quarters occurring only once. The chain carries TRBV19 and TRBJ1-1; tentative D call: TRBD1 (5 bases). This clonotype was obtained from a woman between 65 and 79 years old with acute or convalescent COVID-19. The sequencing input was peripheral blood. DNA of the CDR3: TGTGCCAGTAGCCCAGGGCGGCACACTGAAGCTTTCTTT. Residues: CASSPGRHTEAFF.